This TCR beta chain originates from a study of breast tumors, draining lymph nodes, adjacent tissues (dated by TCRdb to 2016 to 2017). Background for the entire study: TCR beta repertoires were compared across tumor, adjacent nontumor tissue and axillary lymph nodes obtained from breast cancer patients. The study was designed to assess the relationships and possible T-cell exchange between tumor, surrounding tissue and draining lymph node repertoires in human breast cancer. Results and caveats for the whole study, not just this receptor: The data were considered consistent with most tumor T cells being derived from the lymph node and subsequently expanding within tumor tissue. Tumors showed preferential V and J gene usage, and their T-cell repertoire diversity fell below that of lymph nodes yet above that of nontumor tissue. In luminal-like breast cancer, tumor and nontumor tissue repertoires resembled each other significantly more than in basal-like breast cancer. Rather than being directly demonstrated, the conclusion that tumor T cells originate in lymph nodes was presented as consistent with a hypothesis.

The trim is 3 bases for V and 5 bases for J, with a gap of 14 bases between the germline ends. The germline V gene specifies SGDLS as CDR1 and YYNGEE as CDR2. From its cysteine to its phenylalanine, the CDR3 spans 14 amino acids. Only CDR3 DNA is held: 42 bases, read in frame from base 1. Lymph node samples were obtained from the axillary draining lymph nodes of breast cancer patients. This sample was sequenced with an Illumina HiSeq 2000. TCR beta chain libraries were generated by multiplex PCR amplification. High-throughput sequencing was used to analyze the amplified TCR beta chain products. TCRdb cleaned the public reads at Q25 with fastp, built clones with MiXCR and kept in-frame beta chains. Each entry merges the rows of one CDR3 protein and shows their most common DNA and genes. Across this sample there are roughly 260,000 distinct CDR3 sequences, with about 30% seen only once. Of the sample, 0.85% to 1.2% is held by the ten largest clones.

This clonotype occurred many times. Its binding antigen is unknown. No base quality information exists; no much larger clone differs at one position. The source is a female donor with breast cancer. Some clones in this sample may be carry-over from other donors' samples. The chain is made from TRBV9 and TRBJ2-5; the D gene assignment is ambiguous. Sequencing was done on a sample of axillary lymph node tissue. The CDR3 protein: CASSGFLGSETQYF. The bases read TGTGCCAGCAGCGGTTTTTTGGGCTCTGAGACCCAGTACTTC.